Described below is a single T cell receptor (beta chain) sequence and its context. This sample was taken from a study of blood T cell repertoires in COVID-19. Sequencing used immunoSEQ multiplex PCR; TCRdb keeps in-frame clones, though not all of them. Of around 140,000 clones in the sample, approximately 81% were seen once. V lost 4 bases and J lost 4, with 11 bases in between. The CDR3 is 13 amino acids. Germline loops: CDR1 LGHNA, CDR2 YNFKEQ. This receptor was taken from a human donor in a cohort sampled during active COVID-19. Sequencing used peripheral blood. The chain has TRBV4-2 and TRBJ2-7, with a weak D call TRBD2 (5 bases). CDR3 amino acids: CASSRNTGYEQYF. The DNA for the CDR3 is TGTGCCAGCAGCCGTAATACGGGGTACGAGCAGTACTTC.